This TCR beta chain was found in a study of blood T cell repertoires in COVID-19. Study background: Sites across the United States, Italy and Spain contributed samples from acute and convalescent COVID-19. The cDNA or gDNA used as material had been derived from T cells, B-cell-depleted T cells, or PBMCs.

How the authors handled the data: It was from reference gene primer amplification that nucleated cell counts were estimated. Assay: immunoSEQ multiplex PCR; the TCRdb copy retains only in-frame clones and omits some. That table is the source of V, J and clone size, and D and trimming were worked out from the DNA. The sample includes just over 150,000 clones, approximately 86% of them seen just once. This CDR3 is built from 15 residues. Germline CDR1 reads SNHLY; CDR2 reads FYNNEI. V was pared by 7 bases and J by 6 bases, with 19 bases between. In Seattle, patients joined the study during active infection and were tracked longitudinally.

V is TRBV2 and J is TRBJ2-1, with a tentative D call TRBD2 (5 bases). The clonotype comes from a middle-aged woman with COVID-19, enrolled during active disease. Specimen: peripheral blood. The CDR3 sequence is CASIARGSYGNEQFF. Here the CDR3 DNA reads TGTGCCAGCATTGCTCGGGGAAGTTATGGCAATGAGCAGTTCTTC.